This T cell receptor beta chain originates from a study of blood T cell repertoires in COVID-19. For the study at large: T cells, B-cell-depleted T cells, or PBMCs provided the cDNA or gDNA that served as material.

The germline gives CDR1 MNHEY, CDR2 SVGAGI. With 0 bases clipped from V and 6 bases from J, the junction kept 3 bases outside the gene matches. CDR3 length: 15 residues. Only in-frame clones appear in the TCRdb table, and some are missing; sequencing was by immunoSEQ multiplex PCR. The sample has 250,000 or so clones, approximately 90% seen once; the top ten hold 2% to 2.5%. The clonotype was recovered from a woman aged 40-49 years with acute COVID-19. The material sequenced was PBMCs or T cells enriched from blood (not recorded which). V usage is TRBV6-5 and J usage is TRBJ1-1; TRBD1 matches 11 bases. This chain's CDR3 is CASSYSRTGGAEAFF. The CDR3 coding sequence is TGTGCCAGCAGTTACTCCCGGACAGGGGGCGCTGAAGCTTTCTTT.